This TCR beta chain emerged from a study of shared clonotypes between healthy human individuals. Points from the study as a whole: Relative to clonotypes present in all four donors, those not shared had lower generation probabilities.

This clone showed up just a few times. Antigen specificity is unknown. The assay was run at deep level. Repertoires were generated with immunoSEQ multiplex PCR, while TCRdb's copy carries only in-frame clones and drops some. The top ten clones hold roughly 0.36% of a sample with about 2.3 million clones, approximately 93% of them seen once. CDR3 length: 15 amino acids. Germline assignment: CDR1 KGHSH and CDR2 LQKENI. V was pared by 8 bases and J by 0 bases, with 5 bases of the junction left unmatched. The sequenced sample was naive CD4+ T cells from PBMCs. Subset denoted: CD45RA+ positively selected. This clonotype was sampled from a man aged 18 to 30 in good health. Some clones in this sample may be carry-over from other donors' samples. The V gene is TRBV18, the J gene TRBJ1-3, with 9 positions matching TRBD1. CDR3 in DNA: TGTGCCAGCCAACCACAGGGGGCCTCTGGAAACACCATATATTTT. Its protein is CASQPQGASGNTIYF.